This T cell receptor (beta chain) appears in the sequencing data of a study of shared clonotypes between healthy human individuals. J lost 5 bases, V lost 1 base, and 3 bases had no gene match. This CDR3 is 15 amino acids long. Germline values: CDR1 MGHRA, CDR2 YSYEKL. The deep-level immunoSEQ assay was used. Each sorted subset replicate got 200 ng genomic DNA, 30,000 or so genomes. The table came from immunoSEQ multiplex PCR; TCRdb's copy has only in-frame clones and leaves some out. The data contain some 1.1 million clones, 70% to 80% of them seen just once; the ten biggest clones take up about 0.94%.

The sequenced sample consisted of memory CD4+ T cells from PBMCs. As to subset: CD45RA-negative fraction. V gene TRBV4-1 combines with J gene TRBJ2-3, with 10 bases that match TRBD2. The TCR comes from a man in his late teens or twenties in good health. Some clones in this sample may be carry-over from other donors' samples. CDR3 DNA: TGCGCCAGCAGCCAAGCTAGCGGGAGCGGAGATACGCAGTATTTT. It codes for CASSQASGSGDTQYF.